These 12 T cell receptor beta chains originate from one sample sequenced in a study of PD-1 blockade in classical Hodgkin lymphoma. Documented time point: newly diagnosed, previously untreated cHL patient sample. It was by magnetic negative selection that CD4+ T cells were purified from thawed PBMCs. The table came from immunoSEQ multiplex PCR; TCRdb's copy has only in-frame clones and leaves some out. Of more than 25,000 clones in the sample, roughly 90% are singletons; the top ten hold about 0.38%. Sequenced: CD4+ T cells from blood. All receptors derive from a human donor with classical Hodgkin lymphoma.

This clone was recorded only once. The rearrangement links TRBV5-5 to TRBJ2-7; 9 bases agree with TRBD1. CDR1 SGHKS and CDR2 YYEKEE come from the germline V gene (reference sequence). The CDR3 consists of 14 residues. V dropped 4 bases and J dropped 3; count of bases not matched to a gene: 5. This CDR3 is CASSPGTGFYEQYF. The CDR3 nucleotides are TGTGCCAGCAGCCCTGGGACAGGGTTCTACGAGCAGTACTTC. The variable domain in full, completed from reference TRBV5-5 and TRBJ2-7, reads DAGVTQSPTHLIKTRGQQVTLRCSPISGHKSVSWYQQVLGQGPQFIFQYYEKEERGRGNFPDRFSARQFPNYSSELNVNALLLGDSALYLCASSPGTGFYEQYFGPGTRLTVT.

J is TRBJ1-2 and V is TRBV28; TRBD1 aligns across 8 bases. This CDR3 has 14 residues. J was trimmed by 4 bases and V by 5 bases; bases with no gene match: 6. Germline V lookup: CDR1 MDHEN, CDR2 SYDVKM. The CDR3 loop is CASSPRTGFYGYTF. Here the CDR3 DNA reads TGTGCCAGCAGTCCGAGGACAGGGTTCTATGGCTACACCTTC.

This clone was seen only a few times. The V gene is TRBV6-5, the J gene TRBJ2-1, with 12 positions matching TRBD2. CDR1 and CDR2 from the germline V gene are MNHEY and SVGAGI. The CDR3 loop spans 15 amino acids. The ends lost 6 bases at V and 6 bases at J; junction bases unmatched: 6. CDR3 nucleotide sequence: TGTGCCAGCAGCCGACTAGCGGGAGTCTGCAATGAGCAGTTCTTC. This sequence encodes CASSRLAGVCNEQFF.

This clone was seen just once. J is TRBJ1-1 and V is TRBV5-4, with 9 bases lining up with TRBD1. Germline V gene data show CDR1 as SGHNT and CDR2 as YYREEE (reference sequence). The CDR3 loop spans 16 amino acids. V gave up 3 bases and J gave up 3 bases; unmatched junction bases: 9. The CDR3 nucleotides read TGTGCCAGCAGCTCCGGGACAGGGTCCTTTTACACTGAAGCTTTCTTT. Encoded protein: CASSSGTGSFYTEAFF.

The chain links TRBV5-4 to TRBJ1-2; 7 bases match TRBD1. This CDR3 spans 14 amino acids. From germline, CDR1 is SGHNT and CDR2 YYREEE (reference sequence). V gave up 4 bases and J gave up 4 bases; unmatched junction bases: 7. The CDR3 loop reads CASSRTGQVYGYTF. The CDR3 nucleotides read TGTGCCAGCAGCCGAACTGGACAGGTCTATGGCTACACCTTC.

This clone was observed once. This sequence joins TRBV9 and TRBJ2-5; 11 bases match TRBD2. The CDR3 spans 17 residues. Germline V gives CDR1 SGDLS, CDR2 YYNGEE. J gave up 1 base and V 0 bases, and 5 bases lay outside the gene matches. The CDR3 DNA is TGTGCCAGCAGCGTAGGTCTAGCGGGAGGAGGCCAAGAGACCCAGTACTTC. This codes for CASSVGLAGGGQETQYF.

This sequence joins TRBV6-1 and TRBJ2-7, with D uncertain. The length of the CDR3 is 14 residues. The V gene's germline CDR1 is MNHNS and CDR2 SASEGT. Trimming took 7 bases from V and 0 from J, leaving 13 bases between them. CDR3 loop: CASTQLYSSYEQYF. CDR3 sequence (DNA): TGTGCCAGCACCCAACTATACAGCTCCTACGAGCAGTACTTC.

The chain combines TRBV18 with TRBJ1-6; D unclear. Germline V gene sequence: CDR1 KGHSH, CDR2 LQKENI. V was pared by 3 bases and J by 0 bases, with 0 bases between. This CDR3 is built from 13 residues. The CDR3 protein is CASSPSYNSPLHF. The CDR3 DNA reads as TGTGCCAGCTCACCCTCCTATAATTCACCCCTCCACTTT.

The chain employs TRBV2 and TRBJ2-3, with 7 bases that match TRBD2. Germline values: CDR1 SNHLY, CDR2 FYNNEI. The CDR3 sequence is 14 residues long. The CDR3 sequence: CSQKRDSSTDTQYF. In nucleotides, the CDR3 is TGTTCTCAAAAGCGGGATTCGAGCACAGATACGCAGTATTTT.

This clone was observed a single time. The V gene is TRBV5-1, the J gene TRBJ1-1; 7 positions agree with TRBD1. V was pared by 6 bases and J by 3 bases, with 11 bases of the junction left unmatched. Germline assignment: CDR1 SGHRS and CDR2 YFSETQ. This CDR3 region has 15 residues. The CDR3 here is CASTLPDRRDTEAFF. DNA of the CDR3: TGCGCCAGCACCCTTCCGGACAGGAGGGACACTGAAGCTTTCTTT.

V is TRBV6-6 and J is TRBJ1-1; possibly TRBD1 for D (5 bases). V lost 4 bases and J lost 4, with 13 bases in between. The length of the CDR3 is 14 residues. In germline, CDR1 is MNHNY, CDR2 SVGAGI (reference sequence). CDR3 amino acids: CASSSDGGGTEAFF. The CDR3, as DNA: TGTGCCAGCAGTTCGGACGGGGGGGGCACTGAAGCTTTCTTT.

The CDR3 sequence: CASSRNRDSRSYGYTF. CDR3 coding DNA: TGTGCCAGCAGCCGGAACCGTGACAGTAGGAGCTATGGCTACACCTTC. V usage is TRBV7-2 and J usage is TRBJ1-2; D is perhaps TRBD1 (5 bases). The CDR3 runs 16 residues. V lost 5 bases, J lost 4 bases, and 20 bases lay in between. Germline CDR1 reads SGHTA; CDR2 reads FQGNSA.